The entry below gives a single T cell receptor beta chain sequence along with its context. What it recognizes is unknown. These data belong to a study of neoadjuvant anti-PD-1 for oral cavity cancer. Study information: Most patients had three to four biweekly doses of 3 mg/kg nivolumab before resection.

Regarding time point: after neoadjuvant nivolumab, at surgical resection. Repertoires were generated with immunoSEQ multiplex PCR, while TCRdb's copy carries only in-frame clones and drops some. The sample has about 14,000 clones; over 60% are singletons. Study-wide findings and caveats: After neoadjuvant nivolumab, PBMC T cell clonality was significantly higher in non-responders than responders.

Germline trimming cut 6 bases from V and 5 bases from J; bases unmatched to any gene: 7. The CDR3 is made up of 13 amino acids. The germline V gene encodes CDR1 KGHSH and CDR2 LQKENI. The sequence was collected from a person aged 35 to 85 with oral cavity squamous cell carcinoma. V usage is TRBV18 and J usage is TRBJ2-7; 7 bases line up with TRBD1. Sequenced material: PBMCs, taken after nivolumab (anti-PD-1) treatment. The CDR3 coding sequence is TGTGCCAGCTCGTTTGAGCAGGGGGACGAGCAGTACTTC. As protein: CASSFEQGDEQYF.